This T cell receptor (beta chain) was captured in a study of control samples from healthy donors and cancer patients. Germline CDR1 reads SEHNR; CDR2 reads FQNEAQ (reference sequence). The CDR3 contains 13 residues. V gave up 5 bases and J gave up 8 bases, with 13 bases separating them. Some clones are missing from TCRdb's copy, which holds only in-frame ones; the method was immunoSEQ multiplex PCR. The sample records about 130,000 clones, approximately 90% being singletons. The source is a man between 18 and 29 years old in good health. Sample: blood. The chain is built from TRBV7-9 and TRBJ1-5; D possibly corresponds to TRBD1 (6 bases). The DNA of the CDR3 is TGTGCCAGCAGCCGAGGGGGGGTGGAGCCCCAGCATTTT. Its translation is CASSRGGVEPQHF.